A single sample gave rise to the 3 T cell receptor beta chains below, sequenced in a study of cytomegalovirus exposure and HLA in healthy donors. The PCR had 60 Vbeta and 13 Jbeta primers. Assay: immunoSEQ multiplex PCR; the TCRdb copy retains only in-frame clones and omits some. The table has roughly 100,000 clones, roughly four fifths seen once; the top ten hold about 1.6%. Sequencing used PBMCs. Every receptor here comes from a man over 45 in good health and CMV-seronegative.

The chain carries TRBV5-1 and TRBJ1-5; 7 bases line up with TRBD1. This CDR3 has 15 amino acids. Germline V gene lookup returns CDR1 SGHRS and CDR2 YFSETQ. Trimming removed 4 bases from V and 4 bases from J; junction bases left unmatched: 8. Here the CDR3 reads CASSEGTATNQPQHF. Here the CDR3 DNA reads TGCGCCAGCAGCGAAGGGACAGCCACTAATCAGCCCCAGCATTTT.

This clone was counted a few times. This rearrangement joins TRBV18 to TRBJ2-7; 9 nucleotides match TRBD1. With 3 bases clipped from V and 5 bases from J, the junction kept 5 bases outside the gene matches. This CDR3 spans 14 amino acids. CDR1 and CDR2 (germline): KGHSH, LQKENI. The CDR3 protein is CASSPGQGRDEQYF. In DNA, the CDR3 is TGTGCCAGCTCACCCGGACAGGGGAGGGACGAGCAGTACTTC.

J is TRBJ1-6 and V is TRBV15; no definite D call. The CDR3 is 15 amino acids. V was clipped by 3 bases and J by 7 bases, with 13 bases between them. Germline lookup yields CDR1 LNHNV and CDR2 YYDKDF (reference sequence). This CDR3 reads CATSRNTGSNSPLHF. CDR3 in DNA: TGTGCCACCAGCAGGAACACTGGGAGCAATTCACCCCTCCACTTT.